The 2 T cell receptor beta chains below come from one sample, sequenced in a study of shared clonotypes between healthy human individuals. Here immunoSEQ multiplex PCR was the method, and the copy in TCRdb shows in-frame clones only, minus some. There are millions of clones in the sample; around 95% occur only once, and 0.13% lies in the top ten. Sample: naive CD4+ T cells sorted from blood. Subset given: CD45RA+ positively selected. These receptors all stem from a man younger than 35 in good health.

This chain links TRBV10-3 with TRBJ2-5, with D perhaps assigned TRBD1 or TRBD2 (5 bases each). V was trimmed by 4 bases and J by 5 bases, leaving 11 bases between them. Germline V lookup: CDR1 ENHRY, CDR2 SYGVKD. CDR3 size: 13 residues. CDR3 coding DNA: TGTGCCATCAGTGCTGGGACGAAGGAGACCCAGTACTTC. Protein sequence: CAISAGTKETQYF.

The V call is TRBV27, the J call TRBJ2-1, with 8 bases matching TRBD2. J gave up 5 bases and V 6 bases, and 9 bases lay outside the gene matches. Germline lookup yields CDR1 MNHEY and CDR2 SMNVEV (reference sequence). The CDR3 has 15 amino acids. The CDR3 DNA is TGTGCCAGCAGCCACCTAGCGGGCCCCAACAATGAGCAGTTCTTC. Translation: CASSHLAGPNNEQFF.